Listed below are T cell receptor beta chains from one sample, sequenced in a study of blood T cell repertoires in COVID-19. The table came from immunoSEQ multiplex PCR; TCRdb's copy has only in-frame clones and leaves some out. The sample has about 120,000 clones; about 79% are singletons. Sequencing was carried out using peripheral blood. These receptors originate from a woman aged 70-85 years with acute or convalescent COVID-19. Both conserved end residues are part of each CDR3. Fields, in order: V gene, clone size, J gene, D gene, CDR3 DNA, CDR3 protein. A D gene is named only where the DNA matches it firmly. Rows give clone size only sometimes, using once, few, many, or a class for an expanded clone.

V: TRBV10-3
size: NA
J: TRBJ1-6
D: NA
DNA: TGTGCCATCTCAAGCGGGAGCTCCTATAATTCACCCCTCCACTTT
CDR3: CAISSGSSYNSPLHF

V: TRBV5-5
size: NA
J: TRBJ2-5
D: TRBD2
DNA: TGTGCCTCGGGGAGCGGGGGGGCCATGGAGACCCAGTACTTC
CDR3: CASGSGGAMETQYF

V: TRBV7-2
size: few
J: TRBJ1-2
D: NA
DNA: TGTGCCAGCAGCTTACCAGGAAGGTATGGCTACACCTTC
CDR3: CASSLPGRYGYTF

V: TRBV7-2
size: NA
J: TRBJ1-3
D: TRBD1
DNA: TGTGCCAGCAGCCAGGACAGGGCTGGAAACACCATATATTTT
CDR3: CASSQDRAGNTIYF

V: TRBV4-1
size: NA
J: TRBJ1-1
D: TRBD1
DNA: TGCGCCAGCAGCCAAGAGGGGCAGGGGGTTGGTACTGAAGCTTTCTTT
CDR3: CASSQEGQGVGTEAFF

V: TRBV5-8
size: NA
J: TRBJ2-3
D: NA
DNA: TGTGCCAGCAGCTTGGTGCTCACCGGTTCAGATACGCAGTATTTT
CDR3: CASSLVLTGSDTQYF

V: TRBV15
size: once
J: TRBJ1-5
D: TRBD1
DNA: TGTGCCACCAGCAGAGATCGACCCCTCGGGACAGGAGGAGGACAGCCCCAGCATTTT
CDR3: CATSRDRPLGTGGGQPQHF

V: TRBV6-5
size: NA
J: TRBJ2-7
D: TRBD2
DNA: TGTGCCAGCACCCAGGTAGCGGGGGGTTCCTACGAGCAGTACTTC
CDR3: CASTQVAGGSYEQYF

V: TRBV5-4
size: NA
J: TRBJ2-5
D: TRBD1
DNA: TGTGCCAGCAGCTTGGGGGTTTGGGACAGCCAAGAGACCCAGTACTTC
CDR3: CASSLGVWDSQETQYF

V: TRBV6-5
size: NA
J: TRBJ2-5
D: NA
DNA: TGTGCCAACAAACAGGGACCCAAATCCGAAGAGACCCAGTACTTC
CDR3: CANKQGPKSEETQYF

V: TRBV4-2
size: many
J: TRBJ1-6
D: TRBD1
DNA: TGTGCCAGCAGCCAAGATCCCGGGACAGGGGGTTCACCCCTCCACTTT
CDR3: CASSQDPGTGGSPLHF

V: TRBV7-2
size: NA
J: TRBJ1-5
D: NA
DNA: TGTGCCAGCAGCTTAGAGGGAGGGGTCGGGCAGCCCCAGCATTTT
CDR3: CASSLEGGVGQPQHF

V: TRBV15
size: NA
J: TRBJ2-3
D: NA
DNA: TGTGCCACCAGCCCTCACGGAGATACGCAGTATTTT
CDR3: CATSPHGDTQYF

V: TRBV7-2
size: NA
J: TRBJ2-1
D: TRBD2
DNA: TGTGCCAGCAGCACATGGACGGGGGGTCCCTACAATGAGCAGTTCTTC
CDR3: CASSTWTGGPYNEQFF

V: TRBV2
size: NA
J: TRBJ1-1
D: NA
DNA: TGTGCCAGCAGTGAAGTCCGAGGGAACACTGAAGCTTTCTTT
CDR3: CASSEVRGNTEAFF

V: TRBV10-3
size: NA
J: TRBJ2-4
D: NA
DNA: TGTGCCATCAGTGAGTCTCCCCCGAGCGTAGGAGCCAAAAACATTCAGTACTTC
CDR3: CAISESPPSVGAKNIQYF

V: TRBV19
size: NA
J: TRBJ1-4
D: NA
DNA: TGTGCCAGTAGGACAGCACCTGCAACTAATGAAAAACTGTTTTTT
CDR3: CASRTAPATNEKLFF

V: TRBV7-2
size: NA
J: TRBJ1-2
D: TRBD1
DNA: TGTGCCAGCAGCTTCGGGGACAGGCCCTATGGCTACACCTTC
CDR3: CASSFGDRPYGYTF

V: TRBV7-2
size: NA
J: TRBJ1-1
D: TRBD1
DNA: TGTGCCAGCAGCGTCGACAGGGTAGGGACTGAAGCTTTCTTT
CDR3: CASSVDRVGTEAFF

V: TRBV5-1
size: NA
J: TRBJ1-2
D: TRBD1
DNA: TGCGCCAGCAGCTTTACAGGGGGCTACGGAGATGGCTACACCTTC
CDR3: CASSFTGGYGDGYTF

V: TRBV19
size: NA
J: TRBJ1-1
D: NA
DNA: TGTGCCAGTAGTCCCTTGACAGCCTCTGAAGCTTTCTTT
CDR3: CASSPLTASEAFF

V: TRBV6-4
size: once
J: TRBJ2-3
D: NA
DNA: TGTGCCAGCAGTGACTCACAGGCCAGATGGCAGAATCACCCGAAACGTACGCAGTATTTT
CDR3: CASSDSQARWQNHPKRTQYF

V: TRBV20-1
size: NA
J: TRBJ2-3
D: NA
DNA: TGCAGTGTAGAGTTCGCAGATACGCAGTATTTT
CDR3: CSVEFADTQYF

V: TRBV5-1
size: NA
J: TRBJ2-5
D: TRBD2
DNA: TGCGCCAGCAGCTTGGCGGCTAGCGGGGGGTCTGAGACCCAGTACTTC
CDR3: CASSLAASGGSETQYF

V: TRBV7-2
size: few
J: TRBJ1-2
D: TRBD1
DNA: TGTGCCAGCAGTCGACAGGGTTTAGCTAACTATGGCTACACCTTC
CDR3: CASSRQGLANYGYTF

V: TRBV7-2
size: NA
J: TRBJ1-5
D: NA
DNA: TGTGCCAGCAGCTTCCCCGGTCAGCCCCAGCATTTT
CDR3: CASSFPGQPQHF

V: TRBV5-1
size: NA
J: TRBJ2-3
D: NA
DNA: TGCGCCAGCAGCTTGGAGGGGGGGACCTATACGCAGTATTTT
CDR3: CASSLEGGTYTQYF

V: TRBV4-1
size: NA
J: TRBJ2-1
D: TRBD2
DNA: TGCGCCAGCAGCCATCCCGGACTAGCGGGGGGGATTTTCTACAATGAGCAGTTCTTC
CDR3: CASSHPGLAGGIFYNEQFF

V: TRBV19
size: NA
J: TRBJ1-1
D: TRBD1
DNA: TGTGCCAGTAGTCTCTCCATGGGGGACAGGACGAACACTGAAGCTTTCTTT
CDR3: CASSLSMGDRTNTEAFF

V: TRBV18
size: NA
J: TRBJ2-1
D: TRBD1
DNA: TGTGCCAGCTCACCAACCCGGGACAGGGATTACAATGAGCAGTTCTTC
CDR3: CASSPTRDRDYNEQFF

V: TRBV6-5
size: NA
J: TRBJ1-1
D: TRBD1
DNA: TGTGCCAGCAGGCCTTCACAGGGGGCGAGCACTGAAGCTTTCTTT
CDR3: CASRPSQGASTEAFF

V: TRBV14
size: NA
J: TRBJ2-5
D: NA
DNA: TGTGCCAGCAGCCAAGGGGTGGAGGAGACCCAGTACTTC
CDR3: CASSQGVEETQYF

V: TRBV25-1
size: NA
J: TRBJ2-3
D: NA
DNA: TGTGCCAGCAGTGAATACCGGGGTAGCACAGATACGCAGTATTTT
CDR3: CASSEYRGSTDTQYF

V: TRBV6-1
size: NA
J: TRBJ1-2
D: NA
DNA: TGTGCCAGCAGTCAAGCATCCACGGGGGGGCTCGGCTACACCTTC
CDR3: CASSQASTGGLGYTF

V: TRBV5-1
size: NA
J: TRBJ1-1
D: TRBD1
DNA: TGCGCCAGCACCGTACAGGGGGCGGGAAACACTGAAGCTTTCTTT
CDR3: CASTVQGAGNTEAFF

V: TRBV3-1/TRBV3-2
size: NA
J: TRBJ1-2
D: TRBD1
DNA: TGTGCCAGCAGCCAGACTGGAACGACAGGGGGCGGACTCAATGGCTACACCTTC
CDR3: CASSQTGTTGGGLNGYTF

V: TRBV7-9
size: NA
J: TRBJ1-2
D: NA
DNA: TGTGCCAGCAGCCGCGGGGAAGGGAACGGCTACACCTTC
CDR3: CASSRGEGNGYTF

V: TRBV19
size: NA
J: TRBJ2-1
D: TRBD1
DNA: TGTGCCAGTAGTTCTCGGGACAGGGGCCACAATGAGCAGTTCTTC
CDR3: CASSSRDRGHNEQFF

V: TRBV9
size: few
J: TRBJ2-1
D: TRBD2
DNA: TGTGCCAGCAGCCTCGAGGGGACTAGCGGTTTGAATGAGCAGTTCTTC
CDR3: CASSLEGTSGLNEQFF

V: TRBV30
size: NA
J: TRBJ2-7
D: NA
DNA: TGTGCCTGGAGTTTTGGCCAGGGATCGTCCGAGCAGTACTTC
CDR3: CAWSFGQGSSEQYF

V: TRBV6-5
size: few
J: TRBJ2-5
D: TRBD1
DNA: TGTGCCAGCAGGTGGGACAGACAAGAGACCCAGTACTTC
CDR3: CASRWDRQETQYF

V: TRBV2
size: NA
J: TRBJ1-1
D: NA
DNA: TGTGCCAACAGTGGGTTCAGTGAAGCTTTCTTT
CDR3: CANSGFSEAFF

V: TRBV15
size: once
J: TRBJ1-1
D: NA
DNA: TGTGCCACCAGCAGAGGGTGGACAAGTCAAGCTTTCTTT
CDR3: CATSRGWTSQAFF

V: TRBV12-3/TRBV12-4
size: NA
J: TRBJ1-2
D: NA
DNA: TGTGCCAGCAGTGCAGGGTTTGGCTACACCTTC
CDR3: CASSAGFGYTF

V: TRBV18
size: NA
J: TRBJ1-1
D: NA
DNA: TGTGCCAGCTCACCAGTTAGGGGAATGAACACTGAAGCTTTCTTT
CDR3: CASSPVRGMNTEAFF

V: TRBV7-3
size: NA
J: TRBJ2-1
D: NA
DNA: TGTGCCAGCAGCCCTGAAGGGGGGGGATCCTACAATGAGCAGTTCTTC
CDR3: CASSPEGGGSYNEQFF

V: TRBV6-6
size: NA
J: TRBJ1-5
D: TRBD1
DNA: TGTGCCAGCAGTCCCCTGGACAGGGGAGGCAATCAGCCCCAGCATTTT
CDR3: CASSPLDRGGNQPQHF

V: TRBV18
size: NA
J: TRBJ2-2
D: TRBD2
DNA: TGTGCCAGCTCACCAGGGACTAGCGTCGGGGAGCTGTTTTTT
CDR3: CASSPGTSVGELFF

V: TRBV5-4
size: NA
J: TRBJ2-5
D: NA
DNA: TGTGCCAGCAGCTTGGACCCAAAGGGGCTGGAGACCCAGTACTTC
CDR3: CASSLDPKGLETQYF

V: TRBV7-2
size: NA
J: TRBJ2-3
D: TRBD1
DNA: TGTGCCAGCAGCTCTAGACAGGGGGTTAGCACAGATACGCAGTATTTT
CDR3: CASSSRQGVSTDTQYF

V: TRBV5-6
size: NA
J: TRBJ1-1
D: TRBD1
DNA: TGTGCCAGCAGTTTGACAGGGCCGGGGACTGAAGCTTTCTTT
CDR3: CASSLTGPGTEAFF

V: TRBV2
size: NA
J: TRBJ2-5
D: NA
DNA: TGTGCCAGCAGTCTAATCTTAGTAAGCGAGACCCAGTACTTC
CDR3: CASSLILVSETQYF

V: TRBV25-1
size: NA
J: TRBJ1-3
D: NA
DNA: TGTGCCAGCAGTGATTCCCGGGTCTCTGGAAACACCATATATTTT
CDR3: CASSDSRVSGNTIYF